This T cell receptor (beta chain) was found in a study of blood T cell repertoires in COVID-19. Study overall: Samples came from the United States, Italy and Spain, spanning acute and convalescent COVID-19. T cells, B-cell-depleted T cells, or PBMCs supplied cDNA or gDNA.

V was clipped by 4 bases and J by 1 base, with 10 bases between them. CDR3 length equals 13 residues. The germline V gene encodes CDR1 SQVTM and CDR2 ANQGSEA. Some clones are missing from TCRdb's copy, which holds only in-frame ones; the method was immunoSEQ multiplex PCR. The data contain roughly 80,000 clones, about 83% of them seen just once; the ten biggest clones take up around 13%. The rearrangement joins TRBV29-1 to TRBJ1-2; the D gene is possibly TRBD1 (5 bases). Sequencing was done on a sample of peripheral blood. The source is a woman in her seventies with acute or convalescent COVID-19. The CDR3 bases are TGCAGCGTTGGACCGGGGGATAACTATGGCTACACCTTC. Protein: CSVGPGDNYGYTF.